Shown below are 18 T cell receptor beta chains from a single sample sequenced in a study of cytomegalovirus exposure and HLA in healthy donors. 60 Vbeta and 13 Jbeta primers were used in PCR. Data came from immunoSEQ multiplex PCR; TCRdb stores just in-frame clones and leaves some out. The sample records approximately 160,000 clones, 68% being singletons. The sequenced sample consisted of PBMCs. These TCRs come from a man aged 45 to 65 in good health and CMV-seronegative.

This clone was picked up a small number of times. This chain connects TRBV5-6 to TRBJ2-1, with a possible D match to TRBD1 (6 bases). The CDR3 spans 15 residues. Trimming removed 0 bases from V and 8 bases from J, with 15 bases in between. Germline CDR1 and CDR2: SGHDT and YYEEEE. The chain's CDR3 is CASSLAVRGDYEQFF. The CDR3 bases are TGTGCCAGCAGCTTGGCCGTCAGGGGCGACTATGAGCAGTTCTTC.

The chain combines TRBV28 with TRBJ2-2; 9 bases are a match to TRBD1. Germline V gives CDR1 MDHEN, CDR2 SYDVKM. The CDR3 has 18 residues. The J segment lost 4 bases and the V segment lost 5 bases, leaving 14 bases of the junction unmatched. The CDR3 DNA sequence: TGTGCCAGCAGTCCCCCTCCGTGGGACAGGGTTGGCACCGGGGAGCTGTTTTTT. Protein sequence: CASSPPPWDRVGTGELFF.

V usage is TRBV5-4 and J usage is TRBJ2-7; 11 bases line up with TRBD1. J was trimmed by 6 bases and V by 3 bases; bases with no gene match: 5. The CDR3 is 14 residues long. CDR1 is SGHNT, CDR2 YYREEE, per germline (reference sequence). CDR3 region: CASSSGQGASEQYF. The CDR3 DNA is TGTGCCAGCAGCTCTGGACAGGGGGCATCCGAGCAGTACTTC.

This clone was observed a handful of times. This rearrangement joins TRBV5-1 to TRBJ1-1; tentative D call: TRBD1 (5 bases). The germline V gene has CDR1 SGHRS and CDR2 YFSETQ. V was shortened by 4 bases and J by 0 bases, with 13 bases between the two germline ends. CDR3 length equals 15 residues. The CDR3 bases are TGCGCCAGCAGCACGGGGGGGAGCTTGAACACTGAAGCTTTCTTT. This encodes CASSTGGSLNTEAFF.

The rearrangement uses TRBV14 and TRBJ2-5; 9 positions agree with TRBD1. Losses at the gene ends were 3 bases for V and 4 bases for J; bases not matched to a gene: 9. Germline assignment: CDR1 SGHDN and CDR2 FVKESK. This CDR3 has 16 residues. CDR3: CASSHPGTGTGETQYF. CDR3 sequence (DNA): TGTGCCAGCAGCCATCCCGGGACAGGGACGGGAGAGACCCAGTACTTC.

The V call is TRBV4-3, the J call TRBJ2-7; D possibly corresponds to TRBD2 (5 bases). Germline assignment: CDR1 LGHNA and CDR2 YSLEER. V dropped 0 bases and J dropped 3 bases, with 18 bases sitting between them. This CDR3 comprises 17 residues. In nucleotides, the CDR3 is TGCGCCAGCAGCCAAGATTTCTCCCCGTCCGGGGACTACGAGCAGTACTTC. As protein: CASSQDFSPSGDYEQYF.

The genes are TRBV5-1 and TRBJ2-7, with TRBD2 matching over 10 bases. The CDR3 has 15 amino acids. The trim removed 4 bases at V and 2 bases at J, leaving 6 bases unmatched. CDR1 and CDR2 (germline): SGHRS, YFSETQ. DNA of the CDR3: TGCGCCAGCAGCCTGCAGCGGGGGGGACCCTACGAGCAGTACTTC. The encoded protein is CASSLQRGGPYEQYF.

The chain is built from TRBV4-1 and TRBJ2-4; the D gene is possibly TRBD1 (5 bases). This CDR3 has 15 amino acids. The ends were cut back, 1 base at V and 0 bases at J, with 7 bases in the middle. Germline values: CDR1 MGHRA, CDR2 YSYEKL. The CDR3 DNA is TGCGCCAGCAGCCAAGGGCAGGGAGCCAAAAACATTCAGTACTTC. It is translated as CASSQGQGAKNIQYF.

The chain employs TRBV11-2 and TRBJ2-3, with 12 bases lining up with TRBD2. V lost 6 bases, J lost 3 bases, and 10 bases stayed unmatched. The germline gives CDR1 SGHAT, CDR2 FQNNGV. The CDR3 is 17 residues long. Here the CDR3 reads CASSPNLAGGRTDTQYF. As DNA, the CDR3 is TGTGCCAGCAGTCCAAATCTAGCGGGGGGGCGGACAGATACGCAGTATTTT.

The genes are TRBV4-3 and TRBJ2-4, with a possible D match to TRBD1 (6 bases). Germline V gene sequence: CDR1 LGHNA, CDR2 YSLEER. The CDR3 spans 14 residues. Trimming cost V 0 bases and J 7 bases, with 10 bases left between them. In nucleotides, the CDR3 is TGCGCCAGCAGCCAAGAAACAGGGAGCAACATTCAGTACTTC. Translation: CASSQETGSNIQYF.

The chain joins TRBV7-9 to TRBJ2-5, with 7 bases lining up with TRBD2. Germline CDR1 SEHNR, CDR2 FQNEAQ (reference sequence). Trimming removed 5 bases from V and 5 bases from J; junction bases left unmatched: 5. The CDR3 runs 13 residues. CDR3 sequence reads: CASSPLGGETQYF. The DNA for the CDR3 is TGTGCCAGCAGCCCATTGGGGGGGGAGACCCAGTACTTC. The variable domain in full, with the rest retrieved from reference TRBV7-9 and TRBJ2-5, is DTGVSQNPRHKITKRGQNVTFRCDPISEHNRLYWYRQTLGQGPEFLTYFQNEAQLEKSRLLSDRFSAERPKGSFSTLEIQRTEQGDSAMYLCASSPLGGETQYFGPGTRLLVL.

The CDR3 loop reads CSARTGLGYTF. The DNA for the CDR3 is TGCAGTGCCAGGACAGGGCTGGGCTACACCTTC. V is TRBV20-1 and J is TRBJ1-2; TRBD1 matches 8 bases. V shed 6 bases, J shed 8 bases, and the junction held 5 bases outside the gene matches. Germline lookup yields CDR1 DFQATT and CDR2 SNEGSKA (reference sequence). The CDR3 sequence is 11 residues long.

The CDR3 DNA reads as TGTGCCAGCAGCTTAGCGCAGAGCAATCAGCCCCAGCATTTT. Its protein product is CASSLAQSNQPQHF. The V gene is TRBV7-2, the J gene TRBJ1-5; D gene uncertain. The CDR3 loop spans 14 amino acids. Deletions cut 0 bases from V and 1 base from J, with 4 bases between. Looked up from germline, CDR1 is SGHTA and CDR2 is FQGNSA.

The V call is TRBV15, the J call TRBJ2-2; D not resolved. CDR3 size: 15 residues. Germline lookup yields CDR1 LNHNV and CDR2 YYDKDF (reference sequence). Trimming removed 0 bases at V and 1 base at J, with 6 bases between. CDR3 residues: CATSREPGNTGELFF. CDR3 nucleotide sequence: TGTGCCACCAGCAGAGAACCCGGGAACACCGGGGAGCTGTTTTTT.

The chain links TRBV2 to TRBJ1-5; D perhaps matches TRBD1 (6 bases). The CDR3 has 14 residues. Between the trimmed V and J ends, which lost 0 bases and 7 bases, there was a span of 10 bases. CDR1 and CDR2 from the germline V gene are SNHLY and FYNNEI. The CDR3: CASSEANRDQPQHF. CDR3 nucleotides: TGTGCCAGCAGTGAAGCCAACAGGGACCAGCCCCAGCATTTT.

The chain's CDR3 is CASSYSGTRLNTEAFF. The CDR3 nucleotides are TGTGCCAGCAGTTACTCGGGGACACGATTGAACACTGAAGCTTTCTTT. The chain recombines TRBV6-5 with TRBJ1-1; weak D call: TRBD1 (6 bases). Trimming removed 0 bases at V and 0 bases at J, with 11 bases between. From germline, CDR1 is MNHEY and CDR2 SVGAGI. The CDR3 length is 16 residues.

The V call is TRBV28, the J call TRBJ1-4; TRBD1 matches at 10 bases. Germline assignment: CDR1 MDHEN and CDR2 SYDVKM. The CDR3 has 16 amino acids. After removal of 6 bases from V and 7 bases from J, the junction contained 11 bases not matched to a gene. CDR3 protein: CASRPSPGTGVEKLFF. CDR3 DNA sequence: TGTGCCAGCAGGCCGTCCCCCGGGACAGGGGTTGAAAAACTGTTTTTT.

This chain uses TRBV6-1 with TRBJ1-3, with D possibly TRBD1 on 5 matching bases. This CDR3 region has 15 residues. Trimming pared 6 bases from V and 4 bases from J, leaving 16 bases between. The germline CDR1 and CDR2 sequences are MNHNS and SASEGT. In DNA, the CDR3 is TGTGCCAGCAGGTCCAGGGAATATCCGGGAAACACCATATATTTT. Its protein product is CASRSREYPGNTIYF.